The rows below give T cell receptor beta chains drawn from one sample of a study of blood T cell repertoires in COVID-19. Method: immunoSEQ multiplex PCR; TCRdb's copy keeps in-frame clones and lacks some. Of 180,000 or so clones in the sample, approximately 90% were seen once. Sequencing was done on a sample of peripheral blood. These receptors all come from a man between 18 and 35 years old with acute or convalescent COVID-19. CDR3s include the opening cysteine and the closing phenylalanine or tryptophan. A D gene is named only where the DNA matches it firmly. Size tells how often a clone was seen (once, few, many) or the class of an expanded clone, and some rows leave it out.

j_call d_call v_call cdr3_length clone_size cdr3_aa cdr3_nt
TRBJ1-6 TRBD1 TRBV7-6 15 - CASSPSGQGSSPLHF TGTGCCAGCAGCCCTTCAGGACAGGGGTCTTCACCCCTCCACTTT
TRBJ1-2 - TRBV7-9 14 - CASSLPGRGYGYTF TGTGCCAGCAGCCTGCCGGGGAGGGGCTATGGCTACACCTTC
TRBJ2-2 - TRBV6-4 14 - CASSVLRGTGELFF TGTGCCAGCAGTGTTCTAAGGGGCACCGGGGAGCTGTTTTTT
TRBJ2-1 TRBD1 TRBV11-2 15 - CASSPLDRLYNEQFF TGTGCCAGCAGTCCCCTGGACAGGTTATACAATGAGCAGTTCTTC
TRBJ2-1 TRBD2 TRBV5-6 19 - CASIGGLAGVPSSYNEQFF TGTGCCAGCATTGGAGGACTAGCGGGGGTTCCTAGCTCCTACAATGAGCAGTTCTTC
TRBJ1-1 - TRBV28 11 - CASRLNTEAFF TGTGCCAGCCGACTAAACACTGAAGCTTTCTTT
TRBJ2-3 TRBD2 TRBV25-1 14 - CASNPAGGTDTQYF TGTGCCAGCAACCCAGCGGGGGGAACAGATACGCAGTATTTT
TRBJ2-1 TRBD1 TRBV29-1 14 - CSVLQGGSYNEQFF TGCAGCGTCTTACAGGGGGGCTCCTACAATGAGCAGTTCTTC
TRBJ1-5 - TRBV4-1 14 once CASSQETESQPQHF TGCGCCAGCAGCCAAGAGACAGAAAGTCAGCCCCAGCATTTT
TRBJ1-1 TRBD1 TRBV3-1/TRBV3-2 14 - CASSQAGGNTEAFF TGTGCCAGCAGCCAAGCAGGGGGCAACACTGAAGCTTTCTTT
TRBJ2-3 - TRBV2 13 - CASNAGSTDTQYF TGTGCCAGCAATGCGGGGTCCACAGATACGCAGTATTTT
TRBJ1-1 TRBD1 TRBV7-9 14 once CASTATGGFTEAFF TGTGCCAGCACCGCAACAGGGGGCTTTACTGAAGCTTTCTTT
TRBJ2-3 TRBD2 TRBV6-5 14 - CASSLGLAGDTQYF TGTGCCAGCAGTCTGGGACTAGCGGGAGATACGCAGTATTTT
TRBJ2-1 TRBD2 TRBV5-4 19 - CASSQNLLAGDSRYNEQFF TGTGCCAGCAGCCAAAACCTTCTAGCGGGGGACTCCCGTTACAATGAGCAGTTCTTC
TRBJ1-2 - TRBV2 12 - CASRTDSYGYTF TGTGCCAGCAGGACCGACAGCTATGGCTACACCTTC
TRBJ2-5 - TRBV14 17 - CASSQEDGGGGLGAQYF TGTGCCAGCAGCCAAGAAGACGGAGGCGGGGGCCTTGGGGCCCAGTACTTC
TRBJ2-5 TRBD2 TRBV28 16 - CASSRHSGGAEETQYF TGTGCCAGCAGTCGACATAGCGGGGGGGCTGAAGAGACCCAGTACTTC
TRBJ2-7 - TRBV25-1 16 few CASSERSSRGLEEQYF TGTGCCAGCAGTGAGAGGTCGAGCAGGGGTTTGGAAGAGCAGTACTTC
TRBJ2-1 TRBD2 TRBV6-5 11 - CASSSGGEQFF TGTGCCAGCAGTTCGGGGGGTGAGCAGTTCTTC
TRBJ2-2 - TRBV5-8 16 - CASSLGLGHVSGELFF TGTGCCAGCAGCTTGGGTCTTGGACACGTATCCGGGGAGCTGTTTTTT
TRBJ1-1 TRBD1 TRBV5-4 15 - CASSLGNRGNTEAFF TGTGCCAGCAGTTTGGGAAACAGGGGGAACACTGAAGCTTTCTTT
TRBJ1-2 TRBD1 TRBV7-9 14 - CASTGDRGSYGYTF TGTGCCAGCACCGGGGACAGGGGAAGTTATGGCTACACCTTC
TRBJ1-1 - TRBV7-9 15 - CASTKPSGQTTEAFF TGTGCCAGCACCAAACCATCGGGACAAACGACTGAAGCTTTCTTT
TRBJ1-2 TRBD1 TRBV9 13 - CASSPGTGYGYTF TGTGCCAGCAGCCCAGGGACAGGGTATGGCTACACCTTC
TRBJ1-4 - TRBV28 16 - CASSRIPTRGNEKLFF TGTGCCAGCAGTCGAATCCCAACTAGGGGGAATGAAAAACTGTTTTTT
TRBJ2-1 TRBD2 TRBV5-5 16 - CASSLEGTSTYNEQFF TGTGCCAGCAGCTTGGAGGGGACTAGCACGTACAATGAGCAGTTCTTC
TRBJ1-5 - TRBV18 16 once CASSPRTRGGGQPQHF TGTGCCAGCTCACCACGGACGAGGGGGGGCGGTCAGCCCCAGCATTTT
TRBJ1-1 TRBD1 TRBV14 16 few CASSHRDSFLNTEAFF TGTGCCAGCAGCCACCGGGACAGTTTTCTTAACACTGAAGCTTTCTTT
TRBJ2-5 TRBD1 TRBV7-8 15 - CASSIAFRGQETQYF TGTGCCAGCAGCATCGCATTCAGGGGGCAAGAGACCCAGTACTTC
TRBJ1-6 - TRBV7-9 16 - CASSFDLSTGNSPLHF TGTGCCAGCAGCTTCGACCTGTCGACGGGGAATTCACCCCTCCACTTT
TRBJ2-3 TRBD1 TRBV5-4 18 - CASSLFRDRGRSTDTQYF TGTGCCAGCAGCTTGTTTCGGGACAGGGGGCGAAGCACAGATACGCAGTATTTT
TRBJ2-5 - TRBV14 11 - CASSISETQYF TGTGCCAGCAGTATTTCGGAGACCCAGTACTTC
TRBJ1-2 - TRBV2 14 - CASSERRANYGYTF TGTGCCAGCAGTGAGCGCAGGGCCAACTATGGCTACACCTTC